The 20 T cell receptor beta chains given below trace back to one sample, sequenced in a study of shared clonotypes between healthy human individuals (dated by TCRdb to about 2020). Library preparation employed the immunoSEQ multiplex PCR assay. TCRdb stores this immuneACCESS table with in-frame sequences only. Part of the clones is absent; in the studies checked, under half of the shortfall reflects unresolved V genes, and no reason is known for the rest. Across this sample there are about 800,000 clones, with 90% to 97% seen only once. Less than 0.25% of the sample goes to the ten largest clones. CD8 naive samples consisted of CD45RO-negative cells that were positively selected for CCR7, yielding a CD45RA+CCR7+ population without TemRA cells. The sequencing input was naive CD8+ T cells sorted from blood. The cell subset or site label here, explained by the study, means: CD45RA+CCR7+. All receptors derive from a man aged 25-40 years in good health.

This rearrangement joins TRBV28 to TRBJ2-4; 9 bases are a match to TRBD2. Unmatched junction bases numbered 8, after V lost 6 bases and J lost 8 bases. Per germline, CDR1 MDHEN and CDR2 SYDVKM. This CDR3 is 14 amino acids long. CDR3 amino acids: CASSPGTSFHIQYF. For the CDR3, the DNA is TGTGCCAGCAGCCCCGGGACTAGCTTTCACATTCAGTACTTC.

V is TRBV7-9 and J is TRBJ2-7, with D perhaps TRBD1 (5 bases). CDR1 SEHNR and CDR2 FQNEAQ come from the germline V gene (reference sequence). Trimming shortened V by 5 bases and J by 2 bases, and 19 bases separated the two germline ends. CDR3 size: 16 residues. CDR3 DNA: TGTGCCAGCAGCCCACCAATCGACAGCCAAGCCTACGAGCAGTACTTC. It codes for CASSPPIDSQAYEQYF.

This clone was counted once. The J gene is TRBJ2-7, the V gene TRBV25-1; maybe TRBD2 (6 bases). The V gene's germline CDR1 is MGHDK and CDR2 SYGVNS. V lost 4 bases, J lost 4 bases, and 14 bases lay in between. CDR3 length: 14 amino acids. CDR3 region: CASSGRELLYEQYF. The DNA of the CDR3 is TGTGCCAGCAGTGGACGGGAGCTTCTGTACGAGCAGTACTTC.

The V call is TRBV13, the J call TRBJ2-3, with D possibly being TRBD1 or TRBD2 (7 bases each). Trimming shortened V by 11 bases and J by 5 bases, and 41 bases separated the two germline ends. The CDR3 contains 21 residues. The germline CDR1 and CDR2 sequences are PRHDT and FYEKMQ (reference sequence). This chain's CDR3 is CASTSSTFNRGEGARKDTQYF. CDR3 DNA sequence: TGTGCCTCCACCTCTTCGACCTTTAATCGGGGGGAGGGGGCTCGGAAAGATACGCAGTATTTT.

This chain links TRBV6-5 with TRBJ2-7, with D perhaps being TRBD1 or TRBD2 (5 bases each). The V gene's germline CDR1 is MNHEY and CDR2 SVGAGI. The CDR3 runs 15 residues. V lost 4 bases to trimming and J lost 2 bases, with 15 bases between them. The CDR3 DNA follows: TGTGCCAGCAGTTGGGGGAGTGGCCCCCCCTACGAGCAGTACTTC. Its translation is CASSWGSGPPYEQYF.

This sequence joins TRBV10-3 and TRBJ1-4; D is uncertain. Per germline, CDR1 ENHRY and CDR2 SYGVKD. Trimming took 3 bases from V and 3 from J, leaving 8 bases between them. This CDR3 is built from 14 residues. The CDR3 nucleotides read TGTGCCATCAGTGACCCGCTCGCTAATGAAAAACTGTTTTTT. Translating it yields CAISDPLANEKLFF.

The V and J genes are TRBV7-2 and TRBJ2-7, with no clear D. The CDR3 loop spans 14 amino acids. V dropped 1 base and J dropped 2 bases, with 9 bases sitting between them. Germline loops: CDR1 SGHTA, CDR2 FQGNSA. CDR3 residues: CASSLEVKAYEQYF. DNA of the CDR3: TGTGCCAGCAGCTTAGAAGTGAAGGCCTACGAGCAGTACTTC.

To note about this clone: This sample includes further DNA sequences coding for the same CDR3. The chain uses TRBV6-5 and TRBJ2-3; 12 bases agree with TRBD2. Trimming removed 6 bases from V and 1 base from J; junction bases left unmatched: 2. From germline, CDR1 is MNHEY and CDR2 SVGAGI. The CDR3 is made up of 15 amino acids. CDR3 sequence reads: CASRRLAGGTDTQYF. The CDR3 bases are TGTGCCAGCAGGCGACTAGCGGGGGGCACAGATACGCAGTATTTT.

The rearrangement uses TRBV19 and TRBJ2-3; the D is unclear. Trimming removed 4 bases from V and 2 bases from J, with 16 bases in between. The CDR3 spans 16 residues. From germline, CDR1 is LNHDA and CDR2 SQIVND (reference sequence). Written as DNA, the CDR3 is TGTGCCAGTAGTAAGTTGGTGCTGGGAACCACAGATACGCAGTATTTT. Its translation is CASSKLVLGTTDTQYF.

The chain has TRBV10-3 and TRBJ2-1; D is uncertain. V lost 2 bases, J lost 8 bases, and 7 bases lay in between. CDR1 is ENHRY and CDR2 is SYGVKD in the germline V gene. The CDR3 is made up of 12 amino acids. For the CDR3, the DNA is TGTGCCATCAGTGAGACAGTGGATGAGCAGTTCTTC. Translating gives CAISETVDEQFF.

This clone was recorded only once. This rearrangement joins TRBV5-4 to TRBJ2-7; 7 positions match TRBD1. Germline V gives CDR1 SGHNT, CDR2 YYREEE (reference sequence). V lost 3 bases to trimming and J lost 2 bases; unmatched junction nucleotides: 2. CDR3 size: 13 residues. The CDR3 region is CASSWDSTYEQYF. CDR3 in DNA: TGTGCCAGCAGCTGGGACAGCACCTACGAGCAGTACTTC.

CDR3 residues: CASSLSVRDTYEQYF. DNA for the CDR3: TGTGCCAGCAGTTTGTCCGTCAGGGATACCTACGAGCAGTACTTC. This sequence joins TRBV27 and TRBJ2-7; tentatively, D is TRBD1 (5 bases). The CDR3 has 15 amino acids. V lost 3 bases and J 2 bases, leaving 14 bases between the germline ends. The germline V gene encodes CDR1 MNHEY and CDR2 SMNVEV (reference sequence).

This sequence joins TRBV29-1 and TRBJ2-3, with 7 nucleotides matching TRBD2. V gave up 3 bases and J gave up 8 bases; unmatched junction bases: 8. The CDR3 is made up of 13 amino acids. Per the germline V gene, CDR1 is SQVTM and CDR2 is ANQGSEA. The CDR3 is CSVERGSGGTQYF. DNA of the CDR3: TGCAGCGTTGAGAGGGGTTCGGGGGGTACGCAGTATTTT.

In this sample, this clone turned up once. V is TRBV27 and J is TRBJ1-2, with unresolved D. This CDR3 has 13 amino acids. Trimming cost V 3 bases and J 8 bases, with 13 bases left between them. The germline V gene has CDR1 MNHEY and CDR2 SMNVEV (reference sequence). The CDR3 nucleotides read TGTGCCAGCAGTTTGACTGCCTTCTGGGGCTACACCTTC. Translation gives CASSLTAFWGYTF.

J is TRBJ2-3 and V is TRBV10-1; D unclear. V lost 2 bases and J lost 0, with 9 bases in between. CDR1 is WNHNN, CDR2 SYGVQD, per germline (reference sequence). This CDR3 comprises 15 residues. The CDR3 protein is CASSERAFSTDTQYF. DNA for the CDR3: TGCGCCAGCAGTGAGCGAGCGTTCAGCACAGATACGCAGTATTTT.

This chain connects TRBV13 to TRBJ1-2; no definite D call. The CDR3 runs 13 residues. V lost 2 bases and J lost 3, with 7 bases in between. CDR1 PRHDT and CDR2 FYEKMQ come from the germline V gene (reference sequence). As DNA, the CDR3 is TGTGCCAGCAGCTTACGAGCCGACTATGGCTACACCTTC. Encoded protein: CASSLRADYGYTF.

The chain joins TRBV4-1 to TRBJ2-1; D unresolved. CDR1 MGHRA and CDR2 YSYEKL come from the germline V gene. The CDR3 totals 14 residues. The V end was cut by 4 bases, the J end by 0 bases, with 7 bases between. This chain's CDR3 is CASSRSDSYNEQFF. As DNA, the CDR3 is TGCGCCAGCAGCCGAAGCGACTCCTACAATGAGCAGTTCTTC.

The J gene is TRBJ1-4, the V gene TRBV10-2; D might be TRBD1 (6 bases). The CDR3 length is 16 residues. The V gene's germline CDR1 is WSHSY and CDR2 SAAADI. Trimming removed 3 bases from V and 4 bases from J, with 15 bases in between. CDR3 region: CASSDRGAQGNEKLFF. The CDR3 DNA follows: TGCGCCAGCAGTGATAGGGGGGCGCAGGGTAATGAAAAACTGTTTTTT.

The V and J genes are TRBV10-3 and TRBJ1-2; D is uncertain. CDR1 and CDR2 (germline): ENHRY, SYGVKD. The CDR3 contains 15 residues. The V end was cut by 4 bases, the J end by 6 bases, with 18 bases between. CDR3 bases: TGTGCCATCAGTGGCAACGGGTCCACAAGAAATGGCTACACCTTC. It is translated as CAISGNGSTRNGYTF.

The rearrangement uses TRBV4-1 and TRBJ1-2; D is possibly TRBD1 (6 bases). Germline loops: CDR1 MGHRA, CDR2 YSYEKL. V was pared by 2 bases and J by 3 bases, with 13 bases between. This CDR3 contains 15 residues. The CDR3 coding sequence is TGCGCCAGCAGCCAATTGGGGGCGCGATACTATGGCTACACCTTC. Translating it yields CASSQLGARYYGYTF.